This T cell receptor beta chain was documented in a study of blood T cell repertoires in COVID-19. Study at large: In each case, the material was cDNA or gDNA derived from T cells, B-cell-depleted T cells, or PBMCs.

In germline, CDR1 is SGHVS, CDR2 FQNEAQ. This CDR3 is 15 amino acids long. Trimming took 1 base from V and 1 from J, leaving 8 bases between them. As handled by the study authors: For nucleated cells, counts were estimated from reference gene primer amplification. The protocol was immunoSEQ multiplex PCR, while the TCRdb copy is restricted to in-frame clones and leaves out a portion. Clone size and V and J calls were adopted from that table, with D and trimming inferred from the DNA. Here the sample spans 55,000 to 70,000 clones, more than 70% being singletons. The gene calls are TRBV7-8 and TRBJ1-5; D call uncertain. The sequenced sample was peripheral blood. The TCR comes from a woman between 50 and 59 years old with active or convalescent COVID-19. CDR3 in DNA: TGTGCCAGCAGCTTAGGGCAGAACAGCAATCAGCCCCAGCATTTT. Protein: CASSLGQNSNQPQHF.